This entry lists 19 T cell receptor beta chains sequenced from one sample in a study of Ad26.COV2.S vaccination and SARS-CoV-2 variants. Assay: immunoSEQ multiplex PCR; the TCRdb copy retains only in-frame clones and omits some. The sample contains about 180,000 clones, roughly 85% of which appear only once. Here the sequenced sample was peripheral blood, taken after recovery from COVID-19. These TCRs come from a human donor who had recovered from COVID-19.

CDR3 DNA: TGTGCCAGCATCGTCAAGGGGGGGTCCGGTGAAGCTTTCTTT. Residues: CASIVKGGSGEAFF. J is TRBJ1-1 and V is TRBV3-1 (or the pseudogene TRBV3-2), with a weak D call TRBD1 (6 bases). Trimming stripped 7 bases from V and 7 bases from J, with 19 bases between. The CDR3 sequence is 14 residues long. Germline lookup yields CDR1 LGHDT and CDR2 YNNKEL (reference sequence).

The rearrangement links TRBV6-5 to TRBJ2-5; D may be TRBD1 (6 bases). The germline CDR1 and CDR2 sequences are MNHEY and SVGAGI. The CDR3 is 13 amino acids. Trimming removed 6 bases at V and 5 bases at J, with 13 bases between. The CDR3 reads CASRSPGVETQYF. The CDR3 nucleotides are TGTGCCAGCAGGTCCCCAGGGGTGGAGACCCAGTACTTC.

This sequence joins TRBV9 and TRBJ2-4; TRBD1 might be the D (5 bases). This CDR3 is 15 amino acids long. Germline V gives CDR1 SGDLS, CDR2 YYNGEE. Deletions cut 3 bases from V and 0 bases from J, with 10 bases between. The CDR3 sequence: CASSARDRAKNIQYF. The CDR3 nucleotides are TGTGCCAGCAGCGCCCGTGACAGAGCCAAAAACATTCAGTACTTC.

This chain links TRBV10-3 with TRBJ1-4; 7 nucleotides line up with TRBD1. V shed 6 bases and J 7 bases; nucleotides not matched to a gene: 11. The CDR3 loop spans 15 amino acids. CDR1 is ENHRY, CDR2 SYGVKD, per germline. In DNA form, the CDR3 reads TGTGCCATCAGGTCGACCGGGACAGAGAGTGAAAAACTGTTTTTT. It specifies CAIRSTGTESEKLFF.

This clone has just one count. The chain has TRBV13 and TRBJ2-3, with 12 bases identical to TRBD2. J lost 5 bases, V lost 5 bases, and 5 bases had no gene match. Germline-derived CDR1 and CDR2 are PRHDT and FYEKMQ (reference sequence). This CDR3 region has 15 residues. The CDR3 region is CASSPTSGGEDTQYF. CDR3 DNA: TGTGCCAGCAGCCCGACTAGCGGGGGCGAAGATACGCAGTATTTT.

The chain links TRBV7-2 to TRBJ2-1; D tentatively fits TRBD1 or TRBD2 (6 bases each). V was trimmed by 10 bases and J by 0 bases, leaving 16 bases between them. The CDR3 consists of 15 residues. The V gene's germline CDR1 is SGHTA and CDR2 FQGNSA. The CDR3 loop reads CATHPGGLSYNEQFF. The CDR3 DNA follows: TGTGCCACCCACCCCGGGGGCCTCTCCTACAATGAGCAGTTCTTC.

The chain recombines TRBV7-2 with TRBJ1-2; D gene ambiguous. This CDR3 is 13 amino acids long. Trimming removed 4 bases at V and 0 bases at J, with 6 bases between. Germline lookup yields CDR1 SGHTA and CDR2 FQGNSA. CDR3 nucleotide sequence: TGTGCCAGCAGCTCCTCATCTAACTATGGCTACACCTTC. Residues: CASSSSSNYGYTF.

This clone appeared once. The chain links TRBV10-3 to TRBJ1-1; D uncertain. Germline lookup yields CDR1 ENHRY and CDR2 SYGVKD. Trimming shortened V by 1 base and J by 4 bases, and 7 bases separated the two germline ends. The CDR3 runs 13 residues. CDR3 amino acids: CAISEYSRTEAFF. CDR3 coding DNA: TGTGCCATCAGTGAGTACAGCCGCACTGAAGCTTTCTTT.

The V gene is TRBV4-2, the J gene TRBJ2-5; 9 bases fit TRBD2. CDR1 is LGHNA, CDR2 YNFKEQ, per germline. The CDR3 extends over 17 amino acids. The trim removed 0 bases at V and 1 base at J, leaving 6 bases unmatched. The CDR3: CASSQEGRGGPQETQYF. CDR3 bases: TGTGCCAGCAGCCAAGAAGGGCGGGGGGGCCCCCAAGAGACCCAGTACTTC.

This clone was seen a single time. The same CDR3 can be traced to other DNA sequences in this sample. CDR3 DNA: TGTGCCAGCTCACCTCGGACGGGAGGGGATACGCAGTATTTT. It translates to CASSPRTGGDTQYF. The chain carries TRBV18 and TRBJ2-3; 8 nucleotides agree with TRBD2. With 3 bases clipped from V and 6 bases from J, the junction kept 5 bases outside the gene matches. Germline lookup yields CDR1 KGHSH and CDR2 LQKENI. This CDR3 is built from 14 residues.

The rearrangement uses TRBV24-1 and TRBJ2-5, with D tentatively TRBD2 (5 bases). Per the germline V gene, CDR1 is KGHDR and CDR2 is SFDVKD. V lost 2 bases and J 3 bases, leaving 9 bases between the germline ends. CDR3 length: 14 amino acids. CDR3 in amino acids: CATSDSGRKETQYF. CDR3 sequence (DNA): TGTGCCACCAGTGATTCGGGGAGAAAAGAGACCCAGTACTTC.

CDR3 nucleotides: TGTGCCAGCAGCCACTCTAGAAAATACACCGGGGAGCTGTTTTTT. It specifies CASSHSRKYTGELFF. The chain is built from TRBV9 and TRBJ2-2; D is unclear. Per germline, CDR1 SGDLS and CDR2 YYNGEE. Trimming cost V 4 bases and J 3 bases, with 13 bases left between them. The length of the CDR3 is 15 residues.

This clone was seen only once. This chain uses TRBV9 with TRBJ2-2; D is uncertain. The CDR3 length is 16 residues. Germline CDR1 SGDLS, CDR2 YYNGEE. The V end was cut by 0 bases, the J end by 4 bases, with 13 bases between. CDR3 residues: CASSVDSLAFTGELFF. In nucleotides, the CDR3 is TGTGCCAGCAGCGTAGACAGCCTCGCCTTCACCGGGGAGCTGTTTTTT. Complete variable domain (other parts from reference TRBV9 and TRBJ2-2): DSGVTQTPKHLITATGQRVTLRCSPRSGDLSVYWYQQSLDQGLQFLIQYYNGEERAKGNILERFSAQQFPDLHSELNLSSLELGDSALYFCASSVDSLAFTGELFFGEGSRLTVL.

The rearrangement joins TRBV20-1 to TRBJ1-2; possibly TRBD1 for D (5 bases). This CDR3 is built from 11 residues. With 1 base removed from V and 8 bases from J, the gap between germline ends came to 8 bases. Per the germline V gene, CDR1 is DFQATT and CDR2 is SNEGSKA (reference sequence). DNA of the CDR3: TGCAGTGCTAGAGTGGGGGGGGGCTACACCTTC. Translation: CSARVGGGYTF.

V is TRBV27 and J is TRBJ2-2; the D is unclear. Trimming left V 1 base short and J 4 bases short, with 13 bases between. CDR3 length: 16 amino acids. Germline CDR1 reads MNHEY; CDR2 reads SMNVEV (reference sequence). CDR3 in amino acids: CASSLLTGRVTGELFF. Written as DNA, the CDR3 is TGTGCCAGCAGTTTATTGACTGGCCGTGTCACCGGGGAGCTGTTTTTT.

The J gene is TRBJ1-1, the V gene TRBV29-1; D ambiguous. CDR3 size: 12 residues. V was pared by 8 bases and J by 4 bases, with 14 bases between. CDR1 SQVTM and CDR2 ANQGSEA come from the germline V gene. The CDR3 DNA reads TGCAGCCCATTTCTATTGGGCACTGAAGCTTTCTTT. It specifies CSPFLLGTEAFF.

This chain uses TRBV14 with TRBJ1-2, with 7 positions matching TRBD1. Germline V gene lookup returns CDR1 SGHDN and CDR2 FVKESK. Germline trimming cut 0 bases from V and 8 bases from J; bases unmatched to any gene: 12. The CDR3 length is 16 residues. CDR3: CASSQELLGGQGGYTF. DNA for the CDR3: TGTGCCAGCAGCCAAGAATTGTTAGGGGGCCAGGGGGGCTACACCTTC.

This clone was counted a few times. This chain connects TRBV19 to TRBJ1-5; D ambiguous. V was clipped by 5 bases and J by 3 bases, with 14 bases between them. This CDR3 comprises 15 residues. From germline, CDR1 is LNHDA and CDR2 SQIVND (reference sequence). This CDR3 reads CASSSRTGYNQPQHF. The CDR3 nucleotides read TGTGCCAGTAGTTCGCGGACGGGCTACAATCAGCCCCAGCATTTT.

The CDR3 DNA reads as TGTGCCAGCAGTGGGGGGTCCGCGGGAGTGGGTACAGATACGCAGTATTTT. Translation: CASSGGSAGVGTDTQYF. This chain links TRBV2 with TRBJ2-3, with 7 bases matching TRBD2. This CDR3 spans 17 amino acids. Germline assignment: CDR1 SNHLY and CDR2 FYNNEI. The V and J ends lost 4 bases and 3 bases, in that order; junction bases with no gene match: 13.